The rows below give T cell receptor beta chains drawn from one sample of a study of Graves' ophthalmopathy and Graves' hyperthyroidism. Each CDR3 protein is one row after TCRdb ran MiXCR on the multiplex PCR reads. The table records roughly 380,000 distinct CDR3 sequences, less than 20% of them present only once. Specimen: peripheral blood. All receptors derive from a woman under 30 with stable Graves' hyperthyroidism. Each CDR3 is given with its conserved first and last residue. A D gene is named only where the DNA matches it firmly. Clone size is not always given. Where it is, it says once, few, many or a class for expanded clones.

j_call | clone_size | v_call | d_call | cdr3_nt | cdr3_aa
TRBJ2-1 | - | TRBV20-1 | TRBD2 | TGCAGTGCTAGTTTGGCGGGGGTCGGTGAGCAGTTCTTC | CSASLAGVGEQFF
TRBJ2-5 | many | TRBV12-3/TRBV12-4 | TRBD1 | TGTGCCAGCAGTTTTGAGGGACAGGTCGTGGAGACCCAGTACTTC | CASSFEGQVVETQYF
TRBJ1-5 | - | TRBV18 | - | TGTGCCAGCTCCCGGGACTTACCCCCCAATCAGCCCCAGCATTTT | CASSRDLPPNQPQHF
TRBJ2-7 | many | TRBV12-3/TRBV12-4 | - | TGTGCCAGCAGTTTAGGTTCCGATACCTACGAGCAGTACTTC | CASSLGSDTYEQYF
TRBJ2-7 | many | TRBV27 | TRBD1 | TGTGCCAGCAGTTTATGGGGGACAGGGGCCTACGAGCAGTACTTC | CASSLWGTGAYEQYF
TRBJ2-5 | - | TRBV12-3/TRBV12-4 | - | TGTGCCAGCAGTTTAGAGGCAGGGACAGAGACCCAGTACTTC | CASSLEAGTETQYF
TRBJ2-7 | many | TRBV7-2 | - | TGTGCCAGCAGCTTAATTGGATCTTCCTACGAGCAGTACTTC | CASSLIGSSYEQYF
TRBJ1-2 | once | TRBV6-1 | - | TGTGCCAGCAGTGAAGGGGCATTCGTAAACTATGGGTACACCTTC | CASSEGAFVNYGYTF
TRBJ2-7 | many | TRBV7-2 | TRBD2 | TGTGCCAGCAGCTTAAGGTTCGGACTAGGGAACGAGCAGTACTTC | CASSLRFGLGNEQYF
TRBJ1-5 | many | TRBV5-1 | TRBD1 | TGCGCCAGCAGTGAGAGGACAGGGCCGCATCAGCCCCAGCATTTT | CASSERTGPHQPQHF
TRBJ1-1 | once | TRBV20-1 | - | TGCAGTGCTAGAGCGTTAGGGGGTAGGGGCACTGAAGCTTTCTTT | CSARALGGRGTEAFF
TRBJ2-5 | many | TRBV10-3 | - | TGTGCCATCAGTGGGGGCCCACAAGAGACCCAGTACTTC | CAISGGPQETQYF
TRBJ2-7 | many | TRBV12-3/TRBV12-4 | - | TGTGCCAGCACCCAGGGACCCGTCTACGAGCAGTACTTC | CASTQGPVYEQYF
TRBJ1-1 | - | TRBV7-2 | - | TGTGCCAGCAGTATGCTCGGTCAGGCCACTGAAGCTTTCTTT | CASSMLGQATEAFF
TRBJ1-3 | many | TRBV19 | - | TGTGCCAGTAGTATATTTGGAGGGGACGGAGTGAGCTCTGGAAACACCATATATTTT | CASSIFGGDGVSSGNTIYF